The source of this T cell receptor (beta chain) is a study of regulatory T cells in long-lasting Graves disease. Study-wide points: Possibly, too few samples lowered accuracy.

Investigators prepared the TCR beta libraries by applying iRepertoire HTBI primers and Arm-PCR of CDR3 regions. TCRdb re-analysed the multiplex PCR reads in MiXCR, keeping a single row per CDR3 protein. This table has some 490,000 distinct CDR3 sequences, 12% appearing once. For this clonotype: Its antigen is not identified.

Time point described: newly diagnosed GD, antithyroid drugs for less than 3 months. Isolated PBMC RNA provided the starting material for the TCR library. The patients were enrolled through endocrinology in Xi'an, China. Trimming at V came to 3 bases and at J to 4 bases, leaving 6 bases not matched to a gene. The CDR3 is made up of 15 amino acids. CDR1 and CDR2 (germline): KGHSH, LQKENI. These data were also filed under a second study, of T cells in Graves' hyperthyroidism and ophthalmopathy.

The TCR was taken from a woman aged 25 to 39 with Graves disease. The source was peripheral blood mononuclear cells (PBMCs), collected at new diagnosis, from a patient treated with antithyroid drugs. V gene TRBV18 combines with J gene TRBJ2-1; 7 nucleotides agree with TRBD1. The CDR3 loop reads CASSPGTEPYNEQFF. CDR3 DNA: TGTGCCAGCTCACCTGGGACAGAACCGTACAATGAGCAGTTCTTC.